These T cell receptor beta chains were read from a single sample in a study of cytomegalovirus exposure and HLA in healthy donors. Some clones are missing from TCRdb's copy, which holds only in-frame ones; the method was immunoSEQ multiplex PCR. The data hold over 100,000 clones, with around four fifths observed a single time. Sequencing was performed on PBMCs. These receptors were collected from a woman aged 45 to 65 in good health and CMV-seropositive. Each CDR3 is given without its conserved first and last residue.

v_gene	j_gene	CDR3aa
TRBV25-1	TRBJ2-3	ASMGLAGGPREDTQY
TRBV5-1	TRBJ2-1	ASSGGVYVDEQF
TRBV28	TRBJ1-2	ASSPPSEDIGGYT
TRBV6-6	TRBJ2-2	ASSLGGGTHTGELF
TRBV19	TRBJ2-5	ASTVTGAETQY
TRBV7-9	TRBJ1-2	SSSLTGNRGYGYT
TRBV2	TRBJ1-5	ASRGGVTDNQPQH
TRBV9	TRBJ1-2	ASSAVGQGGTYGYT
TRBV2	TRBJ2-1	ARGGGGLLVAGVNSGQF
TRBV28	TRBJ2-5	ASSPGDSETQY
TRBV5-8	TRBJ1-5	ASSLIYQPQH
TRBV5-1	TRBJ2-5	ASSSEGQETQY
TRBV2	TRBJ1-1	ASSLSSGTGTEAF
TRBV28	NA	ASSLIGTYSYEQY
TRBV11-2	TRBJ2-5	ASTLQGTETQY
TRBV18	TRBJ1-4	ASSPDQGTEKLF
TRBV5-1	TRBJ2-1	ASSFGLAGAYNEQF
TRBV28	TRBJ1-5	ASSLGGNSNQPQH
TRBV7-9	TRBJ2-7	ASSNLQGGSYEQY
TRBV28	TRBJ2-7	ASSSGTTPYEEPY
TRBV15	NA	ATSRGRAEQY
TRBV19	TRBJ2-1	ASTAGGWHYNEQF
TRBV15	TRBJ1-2	ATSTGQGGGYT
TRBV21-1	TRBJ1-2	ASSIHPGYYGYT
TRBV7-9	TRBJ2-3	ASSAASGGYSSTDTQY
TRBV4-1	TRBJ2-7	ASSQLFTGDTYEQY
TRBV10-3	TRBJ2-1	AISTLAGDSPYNEQF
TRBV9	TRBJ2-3	ASSVAPPDTQY